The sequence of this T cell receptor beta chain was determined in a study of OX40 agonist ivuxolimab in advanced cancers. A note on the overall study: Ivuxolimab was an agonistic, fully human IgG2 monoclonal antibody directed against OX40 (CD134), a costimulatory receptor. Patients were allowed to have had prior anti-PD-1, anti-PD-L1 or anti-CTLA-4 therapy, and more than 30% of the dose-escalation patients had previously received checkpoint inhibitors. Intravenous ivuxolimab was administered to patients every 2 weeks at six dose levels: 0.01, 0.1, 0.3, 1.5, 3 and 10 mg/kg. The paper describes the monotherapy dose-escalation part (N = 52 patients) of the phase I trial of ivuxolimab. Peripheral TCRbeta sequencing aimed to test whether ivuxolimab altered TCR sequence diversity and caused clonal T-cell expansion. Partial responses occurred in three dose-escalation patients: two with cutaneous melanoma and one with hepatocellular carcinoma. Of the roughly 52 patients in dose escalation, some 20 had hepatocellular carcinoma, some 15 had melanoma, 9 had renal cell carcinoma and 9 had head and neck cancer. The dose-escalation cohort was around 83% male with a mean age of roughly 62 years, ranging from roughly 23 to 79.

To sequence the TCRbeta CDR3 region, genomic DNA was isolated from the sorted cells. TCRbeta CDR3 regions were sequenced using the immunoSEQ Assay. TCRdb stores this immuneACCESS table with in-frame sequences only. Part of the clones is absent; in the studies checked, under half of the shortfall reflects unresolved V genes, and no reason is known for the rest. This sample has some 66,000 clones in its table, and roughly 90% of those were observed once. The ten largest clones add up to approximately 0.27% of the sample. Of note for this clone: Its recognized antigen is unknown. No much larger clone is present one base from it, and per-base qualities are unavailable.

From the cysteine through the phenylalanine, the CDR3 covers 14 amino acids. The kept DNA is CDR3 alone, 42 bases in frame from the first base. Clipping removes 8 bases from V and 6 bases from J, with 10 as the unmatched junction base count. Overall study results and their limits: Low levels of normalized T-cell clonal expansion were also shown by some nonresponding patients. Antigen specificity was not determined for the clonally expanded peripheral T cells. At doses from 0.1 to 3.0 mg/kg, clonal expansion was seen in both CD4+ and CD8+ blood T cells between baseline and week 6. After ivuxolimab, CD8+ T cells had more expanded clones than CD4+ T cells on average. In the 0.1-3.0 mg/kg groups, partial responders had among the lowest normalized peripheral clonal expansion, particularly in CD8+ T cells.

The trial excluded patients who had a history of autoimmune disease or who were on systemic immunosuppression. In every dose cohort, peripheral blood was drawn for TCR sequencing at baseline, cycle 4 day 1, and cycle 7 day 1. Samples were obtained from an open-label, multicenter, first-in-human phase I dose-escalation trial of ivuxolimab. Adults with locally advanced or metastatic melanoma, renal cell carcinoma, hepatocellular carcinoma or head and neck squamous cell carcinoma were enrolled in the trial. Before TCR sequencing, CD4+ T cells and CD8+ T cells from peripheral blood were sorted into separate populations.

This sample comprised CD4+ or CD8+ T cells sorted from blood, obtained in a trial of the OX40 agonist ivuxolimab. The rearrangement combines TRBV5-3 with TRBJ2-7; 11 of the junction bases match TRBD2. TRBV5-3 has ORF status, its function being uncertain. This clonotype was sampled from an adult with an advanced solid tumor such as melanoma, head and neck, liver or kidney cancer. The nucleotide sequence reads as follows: TGTGCCAGCAGCCCTAGCGGGGGGAGGAGCGAGCAGTACTTC. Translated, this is CASSPSGGRSEQYF.